This T cell receptor beta chain originates from a study of blood T cell repertoires in COVID-19. This CDR3 is 21 amino acids long. From germline, CDR1 is LGHNA and CDR2 YSLEER. V shed 1 base, J shed 8 bases, and the junction held 19 bases outside the gene matches. The method was immunoSEQ multiplex PCR; TCRdb's version includes in-frame clones alone and lacks a portion of them. Of 250,000 to 400,000 clones in the sample, roughly 89% are singletons; the top ten hold 4.5% to 5.5%. The cohort comprised adults aged 18 to 89 years residing in some 24 US areas. The sample comprised PBMCs or T cells enriched from blood (not recorded which). The sequence was collected from a man between 60 and 75 years old who had recovered from COVID-19. The rearrangement links TRBV4-3 to TRBJ2-1, with 14 bases fitting TRBD2. CDR3 sequence (DNA): TGCGCCAGCAGCCAAGCACAAGGGGGGACTAGCGGGAGTCGGACTTCGGATGAGCAGTTCTTC. Translating gives CASSQAQGGTSGSRTSDEQFF.